The 21 T cell receptor beta chains below come from one sample, sequenced in a study of blood T cell repertoires in COVID-19. The data were produced by immunoSEQ multiplex PCR, yet TCRdb's version contains in-frame clones alone and is incomplete. The sample holds over 150,000 clones; about 85% are singletons and the top ten take 1% to 1.2%. Sequencing used peripheral blood. These receptors were collected from a man between 40 and 49 years old with acute or convalescent COVID-19.

The chain employs TRBV15 and TRBJ1-1; D gene uncertain. The germline gives CDR1 LNHNV, CDR2 YYDKDF (reference sequence). This CDR3 region has 13 residues. The V end was cut by 1 base, the J end by 8 bases, with 11 bases between. The CDR3 region is CATSRGGNREAFF. The DNA for the CDR3 is TGTGCCACCAGCAGAGGAGGGAACCGGGAAGCTTTCTTT.

In this sample, this clone turned up a few times. The chain links TRBV9 to TRBJ2-7, with 8 nucleotides matching TRBD2. CDR3 length: 15 amino acids. The germline V gene has CDR1 SGDLS and CDR2 YYNGEE. V gave up 3 bases and J gave up 2 bases; unmatched junction bases: 7. The CDR3 DNA sequence: TGTGCCAGCAGCGGCCCGCTAGCGGGCGCCTACGAGCAGTACTTC. It translates to CASSGPLAGAYEQYF.

This clone was seen just once. The chain uses TRBV5-4 and TRBJ1-2; TRBD1 is a possible D gene (6 bases). The length of the CDR3 is 13 residues. Germline V gene data show CDR1 as SGHNT and CDR2 as YYREEE (reference sequence). V gave up 1 base and J gave up 8 bases, with 12 bases separating them. The DNA for the CDR3 is TGTGCCAGCAGCTTGTCCCGGGGGGCGGGCTACACCTTC. It encodes CASSLSRGAGYTF.

This clone appeared a single time. The chain carries TRBV5-4 and TRBJ2-5, with 7 bases aligning to TRBD1. The germline V gene encodes CDR1 SGHNT and CDR2 YYREEE (reference sequence). With V trimmed by 4 bases and J by 6 bases, 9 bases remained unmatched. The CDR3 is made up of 14 amino acids. As DNA, the CDR3 is TGTGCCAGCAGCCCGAGACAGGGTGGCCAGACCCAGTACTTC. This sequence encodes CASSPRQGGQTQYF.

This chain uses TRBV28 with TRBJ1-1, with D possibly TRBD1 on 5 matching bases. The ends were cut back, 3 bases at V and 4 bases at J, with 9 bases in the middle. The CDR3 loop spans 13 amino acids. The germline CDR1 and CDR2 sequences are MDHEN and SYDVKM. Here the CDR3 reads CASSFYRSTEAFF. In DNA, the CDR3 is TGTGCCAGCAGTTTTTACAGGAGCACTGAAGCTTTCTTT.

The rearrangement uses TRBV10-3 and TRBJ1-2; 10 bases line up with TRBD1. The CDR3 length is 16 residues. Unmatched junction bases numbered 6, after V lost 0 bases and J lost 5 bases. Per germline, CDR1 ENHRY and CDR2 SYGVKD. CDR3 nucleotides: TGTGCCATCAGTGAGTCGACAGGGGGCGGGGAGTATGGCTACACCTTC. Protein sequence: CAISESTGGGEYGYTF.

This chain uses TRBV4-3 with TRBJ2-3; weak D call: TRBD2 (6 bases). The CDR3 extends over 17 amino acids. Trimming shortened V by 0 bases and J by 2 bases, and 15 bases separated the two germline ends. The germline V gene has CDR1 LGHNA and CDR2 YSLEER. The CDR3 here is CASSQDHGGKPTDTQYF. The CDR3 nucleotides are TGCGCCAGCAGCCAAGATCACGGGGGAAAACCCACAGATACGCAGTATTTT.

This clone was counted between two and nine times. V is TRBV18 and J is TRBJ2-7; tentatively, D is TRBD1 (5 bases). The germline V gene encodes CDR1 KGHSH and CDR2 LQKENI. The CDR3 sequence is 14 residues long. V lost 2 bases and J lost 0, with 8 bases in between. CDR3 sequence: CASSPGQPSYEQYF. The CDR3 region has the DNA TGTGCCAGCTCACCAGGACAACCCTCCTACGAGCAGTACTTC.

The gene calls are TRBV7-3 and TRBJ2-5; D call uncertain. The ends were cut back, 5 bases at V and 5 bases at J, with 12 bases in the middle. CDR3 length: 13 amino acids. CDR1 and CDR2 from the germline V gene are SGHTA and FQGTGA. CDR3 DNA: TGTGCCAGCAGCACCGGATTAGCCGAGACCCAGTACTTC. Its protein product is CASSTGLAETQYF. The full variable domain, with the rest looked up from reference TRBV7-3 and TRBJ2-5, is GAGVSQTPSNKVTEKGKYVELRCDPISGHTALYWYRQSLGQGPEFLIYFQGTGAADDSGLPNDRFFAVRPEGSVSTLKIQRTERGDSAVYLCASSTGLAETQYFGPGTRLLVL.

This sequence joins TRBV4-2 and TRBJ1-5; no definite D call. The CDR3 contains 16 residues. CDR1 is LGHNA and CDR2 is YNFKEQ in the germline V gene. V was trimmed by 0 bases and J by 5 bases, leaving 14 bases between them. Written as DNA, the CDR3 is TGTGCCAGCAGCCAAGATTGGAGGGAACGGGATCAGCCCCAGCATTTT. This translates into CASSQDWRERDQPQHF.

This CDR3 is CASSSTPATNEKLFF. The CDR3 nucleotides are TGTGCCAGCAGCTCCACACCAGCAACTAATGAAAAACTGTTTTTT. The chain couples TRBV7-9 to TRBJ1-4; D gene uncertain. V was shortened by 4 bases and J by 0 bases, with 9 bases between the two germline ends. CDR3 length equals 15 residues. The germline V gene encodes CDR1 SEHNR and CDR2 FQNEAQ (reference sequence).

The gene calls are TRBV4-1 and TRBJ2-2, with 7 positions matching TRBD2. This CDR3 is built from 16 residues. Germline loops: CDR1 MGHRA, CDR2 YSYEKL. The trim removed 3 bases at V and 3 bases at J, leaving 7 bases unmatched. The chain's CDR3 is CASSQSGVAYTGELFF. In nucleotides, the CDR3 is TGCGCCAGCAGCCAGAGCGGGGTAGCGTACACCGGGGAGCTGTTTTTT.

The chain links TRBV5-1 to TRBJ1-6; TRBD1 matches at 7 bases. The CDR3 has 15 residues. V lost 2 bases, J lost 7 bases, and 6 bases stayed unmatched. The V gene's germline CDR1 is SGHRS and CDR2 YFSETQ. CDR3 DNA: TGCGCCAGCAGCTTTTTCACAGGGGCCAATTCACCCCTCCACTTT. Protein: CASSFFTGANSPLHF.

A single count supports this clone. This chain connects TRBV5-1 to TRBJ2-7; no clear D. This CDR3 comprises 13 residues. Germline V gene data show CDR1 as SGHRS and CDR2 as YFSETQ. V lost 3 bases, J lost 5 bases, and 12 bases lay in between. The CDR3 DNA sequence: TGCGCCAGCAGCTCTAATTACCCCAACGAGCAGTACTTC. Translated, it gives CASSSNYPNEQYF.

The chain carries TRBV6-4 and TRBJ2-1; TRBD2 aligns across 13 bases. CDR1 is MRHNA and CDR2 is SNTAGT in the germline V gene. The ends lost 6 bases at V and 7 bases at J; junction bases unmatched: 6. The CDR3 has 15 amino acids. CDR3 residues: CASSLTSGGTNEQFF. The CDR3 nucleotides are TGTGCCAGCAGCCTGACTAGCGGGGGGACTAATGAGCAGTTCTTC.

Written as DNA, the CDR3 is TGTGCCAGCTCACCACCGGAGGGCTATGGCTACACCTTC. It yields the protein CASSPPEGYGYTF. V is TRBV18 and J is TRBJ1-2; D unresolved. V was pared by 0 bases and J by 4 bases, with 6 bases between. This CDR3 contains 13 residues. Germline CDR1 KGHSH, CDR2 LQKENI.

The CDR3, as DNA: TGTGCTAGTGGCCGCCCAGGGAAAGGGGCCAACGTCCTGACTTTC. Its translation: CASGRPGKGANVLTF. The chain recombines TRBV12-5 with TRBJ2-6; TRBD1 is a possible D gene (5 bases). Germline values: CDR1 LGHNT, CDR2 FRNRAP. With 6 bases removed from V and 4 bases from J, the gap between germline ends came to 13 bases. The CDR3 is 15 amino acids. Full variable domain (outside the CDR3, taken from reference TRBV12-5 and TRBJ2-6): DARVTQTPRHKVTEMGQEVTMRCQPILGHNTVFWYRQTMMQGLELLAYFRNRAPLDDSGMPKDRFSAEMPDATLATLKIQPSEPRDSAVYFCASGRPGKGANVLTFGAGSRLTVL.

The CDR3 bases are TGCGCCAGCAGCCCAGGAGGGGGAGGGTATGGCTACACCTTC. This sequence encodes CASSPGGGGYGYTF. The chain combines TRBV4-1 with TRBJ1-2; possible D gene TRBD1, 6 bases. The CDR3 is made up of 14 amino acids. CDR1 and CDR2 from the germline V gene are MGHRA and YSYEKL. Between the trimmed V and J ends, which lost 4 bases and 5 bases, there was a span of 14 bases.

The chain links TRBV28 to TRBJ1-6; possible D gene TRBD1, 5 bases. Trimming pared 2 bases from V and 8 bases from J, leaving 10 bases between. The CDR3 has 14 residues. Germline V CDR1 and CDR2: MDHEN, SYDVKM. The CDR3 region has the DNA TGTGCCAGCAGTTTAACGGGGGGGTATTCACCCCTCCACTTT. Its protein product is CASSLTGGYSPLHF.

The chain recombines TRBV7-9 with TRBJ1-5; no firm D call. V lost 1 base to trimming and J lost 7 bases, with 8 bases between them. Germline V CDR1 and CDR2: SEHNR, FQNEAQ (reference sequence). This CDR3 comprises 13 residues. CDR3 sequence: CASSLEQFQPQHF. Here the CDR3 DNA reads TGTGCCAGCAGCTTAGAACAGTTCCAGCCCCAGCATTTT.

This clone has more than one count but fewer than ten. This chain uses TRBV7-9 with TRBJ2-5, with D perhaps TRBD1 (6 bases). There are 13 residues in the CDR3. Germline V gene lookup returns CDR1 SEHNR and CDR2 FQNEAQ (reference sequence). Trimming removed 1 base at V and 7 bases at J, with 10 bases between. The CDR3: CASSLELTGTQYF. In nucleotides, the CDR3 is TGTGCCAGCAGCTTAGAGTTGACAGGGACCCAGTACTTC.